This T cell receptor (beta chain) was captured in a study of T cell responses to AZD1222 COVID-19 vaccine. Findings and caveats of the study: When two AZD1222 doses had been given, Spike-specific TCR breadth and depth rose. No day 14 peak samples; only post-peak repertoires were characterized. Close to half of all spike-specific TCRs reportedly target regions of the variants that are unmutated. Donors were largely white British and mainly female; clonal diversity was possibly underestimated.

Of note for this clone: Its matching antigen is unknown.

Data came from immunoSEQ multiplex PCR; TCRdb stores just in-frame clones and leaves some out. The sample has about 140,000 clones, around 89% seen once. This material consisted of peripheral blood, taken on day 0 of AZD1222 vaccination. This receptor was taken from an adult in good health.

The CDR3 DNA is TGTGCCAGCTCCCCAGGGACCGGCAACACTGAAGCTTTCTTT. This encodes CASSPGTGNTEAFF. This chain links TRBV18 with TRBJ1-1, with TRBD1 as a possible D gene (5 bases). With 6 bases removed from V and 2 bases from J, the gap between germline ends came to 13 bases. The germline CDR1 and CDR2 sequences are KGHSH and LQKENI. The CDR3 is made up of 14 amino acids.